These T cell receptor beta chains were read from a single sample in a study of cytomegalovirus exposure and HLA in healthy donors. This table comes from immunoSEQ multiplex PCR, and its TCRdb copy is limited to in-frame clones, with some not included. Of around 130,000 clones listed, 70% to 80% are singletons. Source material: PBMCs. These receptors were obtained from a man aged 18 to 35 in good health and CMV-seronegative. Both conserved end residues are part of each CDR3. The D gene is left open where the match is weak. Rows may omit the clone size; those that give it use once, few, many or a size class.

- | TRBJ2-3 | TRBV13 | TRBD2 | CASSQETSGMRSTDTQYF | TGTGCCAGCAGCCAAGAGACTAGCGGGATGAGAAGCACAGATACGCAGTATTTT
- | TRBJ1-2 | TRBV14 | - | CASSQGGEGYGYTF | TGTGCCAGCAGCCAAGGTGGGGAGGGATACGGCTACACCTTC
few | TRBJ1-5 | TRBV6-6 | - | CASIFGREVHF | TGTGCCAGCATCTTCGGACGGGAGGTGCATTTT
- | TRBJ1-2 | TRBV5-1 | TRBD1 | CASSPGQGFYGYTF | TGCGCCAGCAGCCCGGGACAGGGGTTCTATGGCTACACCTTC
- | TRBJ2-1 | TRBV7-9 | TRBD2 | CASSLTSGRPSYNEQFF | TGTGCCAGCAGCCTGACTAGCGGGAGGCCTTCTTACAATGAGCAGTTCTTC
- | TRBJ2-1 | TRBV4-3 | TRBD2 | CASSQESGGTYNEQFF | TGCGCCAGCAGCCAAGAGTCGGGAGGGACCTACAATGAGCAGTTCTTC
- | TRBJ1-5 | TRBV19 | - | CASSIIGGGNQPQHF | TGTGCCAGTAGTATAATTGGAGGGGGCAATCAGCCCCAGCATTTT
- | TRBJ2-1 | TRBV9 | - | CASSVEQYNEQFF | TGTGCCAGCAGCGTAGAGCAATACAATGAGCAGTTCTTC
once | TRBJ2-3 | TRBV7-3 | - | CASSLNVASTDTQYF | TGTGCCAGCAGCTTAAATGTAGCTAGCACAGATACGCAGTATTTT
- | TRBJ1-1 | TRBV27 | TRBD1 | CASTMTGGPPTEAFF | TGTGCCAGCACTATGACAGGGGGACCCCCCACTGAAGCTTTCTTT
- | TRBJ2-5 | TRBV5-1 | TRBD1 | CASSADRVETQYF | TGCGCCAGCAGCGCGGACAGGGTAGAGACCCAGTACTTC
few | TRBJ1-2 | TRBV30 | TRBD1 | CAWSVGQGQRSYYGYTF | TGTGCCTGGAGTGTAGGACAGGGTCAAAGGAGTTACTATGGCTACACCTTC
- | TRBJ2-5 | TRBV7-8 | TRBD2 | CASRRGLAGEVETQYF | TGTGCCAGCAGAAGAGGACTAGCGGGAGAGGTGGAGACCCAGTACTTC
few | TRBJ1-4 | TRBV5-1 | TRBD1 | CASSGRTGRNEKLFF | TGCGCCAGCAGCGGCCGGACAGGACGTAATGAAAAACTGTTTTTT
- | TRBJ2-1 | TRBV7-3 | - | CASSEGYPNEQFF | TGTGCCAGCAGCGAGGGCTATCCCAATGAGCAGTTCTTC
- | TRBJ2-1 | TRBV4-2 | TRBD2 | CASSQDLAGGSPNNEQFF | TGTGCCAGCAGCCAAGATCTAGCGGGAGGATCCCCCAACAATGAGCAGTTCTTC
- | TRBJ2-1 | TRBV28 | TRBD2 | CASSLFATSGTNEQFF | TGTGCCAGCAGTTTATTTGCGACTAGCGGGACCAATGAGCAGTTCTTC
- | TRBJ1-1 | TRBV6-6 | - | CASRIQLTEAFF | TGTGCCAGCAGGATACAGTTGACTGAAGCTTTCTTT
- | TRBJ2-2 | TRBV19 | TRBD2 | CASSIITGTTHPTGELFF | TGTGCCAGTAGTATAATAACGGGGACTACTCATCCCACCGGGGAGCTGTTTTTT
- | TRBJ1-2 | TRBV6-6 | - | CASSYSDPRLGYTF | TGTGCCAGCAGTTACTCAGATCCTCGGTTGGGCTACACCTTC
- | TRBJ2-2 | TRBV19 | TRBD2 | CASRTGTSGRYGELFF | TGTGCCAGTAGAACCGGGACTAGCGGGAGATACGGGGAGCTGTTTTTT
- | TRBJ2-6 | TRBV7-9 | - | CASSPRQDGANVLTF | TGTGCCAGCAGCCCTAGACAGGATGGGGCCAACGTCCTGACTTTC
- | TRBJ1-2 | TRBV4-3 | - | CASSQESHSYNYGYTF | TGCGCCAGCAGCCAAGAATCCCATAGTTATAACTATGGCTACACCTTC
- | TRBJ2-1 | TRBV5-4 | TRBD1 | CASSAGTARGGYNEQFF | TGTGCCAGCAGCGCAGGGACAGCCCGAGGAGGCTACAATGAGCAGTTCTTC
- | TRBJ2-7 | TRBV19 | - | CASSHRGAYEQYF | TGTGCCAGTAGTCATCGGGGGGCTTACGAGCAGTACTTC
- | TRBJ1-6 | TRBV6-1 | - | CASSEPQGLDSPLHF | TGTGCCAGCAGTGAACCACAGGGTTTGGATTCACCCCTCCACTTT
many | TRBJ2-7 | TRBV28 | TRBD1 | CASSLGPGQASSYEQYF | TGTGCCAGCAGTTTAGGCCCGGGACAGGCAAGCTCCTACGAGCAGTACTTC
- | TRBJ1-6 | TRBV30 | - | CAWSLGTPALHF | TGTGCCTGGAGTCTAGGGACTCCGGCCCTCCACTTT
few | TRBJ2-5 | TRBV4-3 | - | CASSQGQGSVTETQYF | TGCGCCAGCAGCCAAGGTCAGGGGTCGGTAACGGAGACCCAGTACTTC
- | TRBJ1-1 | TRBV28 | TRBD1 | CASSLRQGDTEAFF | TGTGCCAGCAGTTTGCGACAGGGCGACACTGAAGCTTTCTTT
- | TRBJ1-2 | TRBV6-5 | - | CASSTPGNYGYTF | TGTGCCAGCAGTACCCCAGGGAACTATGGCTACACCTTC
- | TRBJ1-2 | TRBV29-1 | - | CSVETAGEYGYTF | TGCAGCGTTGAAACCGCAGGGGAGTATGGCTACACCTTC
- | TRBJ2-1 | TRBV9 | TRBD2 | CASSPRTSGIIDEQFF | TGTGCCAGCAGCCCAAGGACTAGCGGGATTATCGATGAGCAGTTCTTC
- | TRBJ1-1 | TRBV7-2 | - | CASSLKFYGGAFF | TGTGCCAGCAGCTTAAAATTTTACGGAGGAGCTTTCTTT
- | TRBJ1-1 | TRBV27 | TRBD1 | CASRRQGGTEAFF | TGTGCCAGCAGAAGACAGGGAGGCACTGAAGCTTTCTTT
- | TRBJ2-1 | TRBV25-1 | TRBD1 | CASSGNRGRYNEQFF | TGTGCCAGCAGTGGCAACAGGGGCAGGTACAATGAGCAGTTCTTC
- | TRBJ2-3 | TRBV14 | TRBD1 | CASSSGTGTYTDTQYF | TGTGCCAGCAGCTCCGGGACAGGGACCTACACAGATACGCAGTATTTT
- | TRBJ2-4 | TRBV25-1 | TRBD1 | CASSERDRNGIQYF | TGTGCCAGCAGTGAGAGGGACAGAAATGGCATTCAGTACTTC
- | TRBJ1-4 | TRBV6-5 | - | CASSSLLEEKLFF | TGTGCCAGCTCCTCCCTCCTGGAGGAGAAACTGTTTTTT
- | TRBJ1-1 | TRBV5-4 | TRBD1 | CASSWDRLTEAFF | TGTGCCAGCAGCTGGGACAGACTCACTGAAGCTTTCTTT
- | TRBJ2-1 | TRBV15 | - | CATSRTQTRGEQFF | TGTGCCACCAGCAGGACACAGACACGGGGGGAGCAGTTCTTC